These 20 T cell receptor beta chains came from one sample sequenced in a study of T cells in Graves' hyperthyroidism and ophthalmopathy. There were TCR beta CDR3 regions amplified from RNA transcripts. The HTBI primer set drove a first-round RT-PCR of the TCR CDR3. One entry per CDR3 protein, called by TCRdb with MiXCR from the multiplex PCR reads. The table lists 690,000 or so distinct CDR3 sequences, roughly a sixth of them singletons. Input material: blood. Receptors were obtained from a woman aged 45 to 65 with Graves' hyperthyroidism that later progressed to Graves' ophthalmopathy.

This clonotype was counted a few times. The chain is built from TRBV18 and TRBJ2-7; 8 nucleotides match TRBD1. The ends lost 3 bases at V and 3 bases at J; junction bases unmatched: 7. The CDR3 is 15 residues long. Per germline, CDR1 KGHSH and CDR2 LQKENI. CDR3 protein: CASSPLGQGNYEQYF. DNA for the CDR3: TGTGCCAGCTCACCCCTAGGACAGGGTAACTACGAGCAGTACTTC.

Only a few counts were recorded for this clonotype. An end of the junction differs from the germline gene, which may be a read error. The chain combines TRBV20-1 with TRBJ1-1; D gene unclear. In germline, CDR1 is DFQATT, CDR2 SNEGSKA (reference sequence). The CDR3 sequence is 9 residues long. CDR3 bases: TGCAGTACTAGGACGGGTGCTTTCTTT. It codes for CSTRTGAFF.

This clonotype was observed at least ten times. The CDR3 sequence is CASSQHAGAGPYEQYF. CDR3 nucleotide sequence: TGTGCCAGCAGCCAACATGCAGGGGCAGGGCCCTACGAGCAGTACTTC. V usage is TRBV3-1 and J usage is TRBJ2-7, with a possible D match to TRBD1 (6 bases). Trimming took off 2 bases at V and 2 bases at J, with 16 bases between the two ends. CDR1 and CDR2 (germline): LGHDT, YNNKEL (reference sequence). This CDR3 spans 16 amino acids.

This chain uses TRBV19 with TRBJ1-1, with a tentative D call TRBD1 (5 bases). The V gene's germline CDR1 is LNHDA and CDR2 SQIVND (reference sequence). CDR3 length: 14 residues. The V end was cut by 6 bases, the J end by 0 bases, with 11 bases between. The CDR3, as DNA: TGTGCCAGTAGGCGTCCCAGGGTGAACACTGAAGCTTTCTTT. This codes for CASRRPRVNTEAFF. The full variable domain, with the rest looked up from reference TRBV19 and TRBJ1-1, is DGGITQSPKYLFRKEGQNVTLSCEQNLNHDAMYWYRQDPGQGLRLIYYSQIVNDFQKGDIAEGYSVSREKKESFPLTVTSAQKNPTAFYLCASRRPRVNTEAFFGQGTRLTVV.

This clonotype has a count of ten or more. CDR3 DNA: TGTGCCAGCAGCCAAGGGCCAGGGATACGTGAGCAGTTCTTC. Its translation: CASSQGPGIREQFF. The V call is TRBV3-1, the J call TRBJ2-1, with D possibly being TRBD1 (5 bases). Trimming took 1 base from V and 9 from J, leaving 13 bases between them. Per germline, CDR1 LGHDT and CDR2 YNNKEL (reference sequence). This CDR3 has 14 amino acids.

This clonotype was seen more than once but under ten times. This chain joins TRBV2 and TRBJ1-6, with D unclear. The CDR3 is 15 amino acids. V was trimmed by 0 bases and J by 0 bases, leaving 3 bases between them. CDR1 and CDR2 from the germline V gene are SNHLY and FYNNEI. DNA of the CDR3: TGTGCCAGCAGTGAAGCGGCCTCCTATAATTCACCCCTCCACTTT. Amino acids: CASSEAASYNSPLHF.

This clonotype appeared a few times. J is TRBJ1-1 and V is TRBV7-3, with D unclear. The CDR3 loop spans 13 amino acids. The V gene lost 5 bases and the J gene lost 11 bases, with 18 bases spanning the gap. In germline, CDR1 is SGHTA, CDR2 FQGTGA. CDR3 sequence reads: CASSRSGNTRAFF. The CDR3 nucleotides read TGTGCCAGCAGCCGATCGGGGAACACTCGGGCTTTCTTT.

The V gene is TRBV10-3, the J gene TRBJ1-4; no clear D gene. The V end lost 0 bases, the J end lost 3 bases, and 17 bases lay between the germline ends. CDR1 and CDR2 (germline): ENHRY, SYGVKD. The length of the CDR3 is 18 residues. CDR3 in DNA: TGTGCCATCAGTGAGTCTGTGGCAGGACGAGCGGCTAATGAAAAACTGTTTTTT. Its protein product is CAISESVAGRAANEKLFF.

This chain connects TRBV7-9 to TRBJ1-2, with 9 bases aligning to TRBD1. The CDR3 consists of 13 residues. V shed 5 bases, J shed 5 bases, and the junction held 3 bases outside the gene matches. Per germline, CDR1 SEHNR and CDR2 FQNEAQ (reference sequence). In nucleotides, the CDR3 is TGTGCCAGCAGCGTAGGGACAGGGTATGGCTACACCTTC. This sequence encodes CASSVGTGYGYTF.

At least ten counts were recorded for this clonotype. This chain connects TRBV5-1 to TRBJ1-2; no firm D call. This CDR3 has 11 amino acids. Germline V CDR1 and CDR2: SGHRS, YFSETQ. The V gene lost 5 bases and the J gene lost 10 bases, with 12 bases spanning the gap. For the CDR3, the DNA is TGCGCCAGCAGGGACGCTAGCGACTACACCTTC. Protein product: CASRDASDYTF.

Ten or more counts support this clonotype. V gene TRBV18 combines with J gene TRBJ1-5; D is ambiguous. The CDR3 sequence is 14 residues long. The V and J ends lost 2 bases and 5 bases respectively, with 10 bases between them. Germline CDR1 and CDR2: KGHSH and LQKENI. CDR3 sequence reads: CASSPTQRYQPQHF. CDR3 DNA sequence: TGTGCCAGCTCACCAACACAAAGGTATCAGCCCCAGCATTTT.

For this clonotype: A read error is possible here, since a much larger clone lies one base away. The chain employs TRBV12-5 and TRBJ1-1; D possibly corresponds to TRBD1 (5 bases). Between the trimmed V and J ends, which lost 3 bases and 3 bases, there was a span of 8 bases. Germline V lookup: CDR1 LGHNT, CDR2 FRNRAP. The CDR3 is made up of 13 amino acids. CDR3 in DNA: TGTGCTAGTGGTTTTGGAGGGGACACTGAAGCTTTCTTT. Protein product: CASGFGGDTEAFF. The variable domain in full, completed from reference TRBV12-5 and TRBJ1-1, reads DARVTQTPRHKVTEMGQEVTMRCQPILGHNTVFWYRQTMMQGLELLAYFRNRAPLDDSGMPKDRFSAEMPDATLATLKIQPSEPRDSAVYFCASGFGGDTEAFFGQGTRLTVV.

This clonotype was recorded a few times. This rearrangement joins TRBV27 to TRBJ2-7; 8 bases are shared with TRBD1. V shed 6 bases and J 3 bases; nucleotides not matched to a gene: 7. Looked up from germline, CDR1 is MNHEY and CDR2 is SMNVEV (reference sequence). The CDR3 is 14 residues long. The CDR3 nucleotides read TGTGCCAGCAGCATGACAGGGGTTGGCTACGAGCAGTACTTC. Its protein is CASSMTGVGYEQYF.

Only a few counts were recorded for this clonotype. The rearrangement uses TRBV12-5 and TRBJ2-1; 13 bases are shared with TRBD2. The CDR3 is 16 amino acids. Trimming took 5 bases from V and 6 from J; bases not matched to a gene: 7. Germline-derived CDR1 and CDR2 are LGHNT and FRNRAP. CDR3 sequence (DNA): TGTGCTAGTGGTCCCAGCGGGACTAGCGGGGTCAATGAGCAGTTCTTC. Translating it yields CASGPSGTSGVNEQFF.

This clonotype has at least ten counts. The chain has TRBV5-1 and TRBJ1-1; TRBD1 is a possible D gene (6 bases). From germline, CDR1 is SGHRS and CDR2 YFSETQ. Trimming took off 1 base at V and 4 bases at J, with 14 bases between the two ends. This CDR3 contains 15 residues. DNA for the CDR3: TGCGCCAGCAGCTTGTACGGGGGCGACGTCACTGAAGCTTTCTTT. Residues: CASSLYGGDVTEAFF.

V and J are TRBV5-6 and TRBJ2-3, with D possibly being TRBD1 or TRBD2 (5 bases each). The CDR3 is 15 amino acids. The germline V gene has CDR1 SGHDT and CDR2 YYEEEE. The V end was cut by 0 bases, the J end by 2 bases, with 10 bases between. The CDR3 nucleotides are TGTGCCAGCAGCTTGGCGGGACCGACCACAGATACGCAGTATTTT. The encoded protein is CASSLAGPTTDTQYF.

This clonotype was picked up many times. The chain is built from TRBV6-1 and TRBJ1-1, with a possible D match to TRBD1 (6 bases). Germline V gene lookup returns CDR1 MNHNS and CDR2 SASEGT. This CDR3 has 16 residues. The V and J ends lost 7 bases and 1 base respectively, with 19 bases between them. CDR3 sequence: CASTPGGATANTEAFF. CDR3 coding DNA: TGTGCCAGCACTCCTGGGGGGGCGACGGCGAACACTGAAGCTTTCTTT.

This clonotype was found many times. The CDR3 region has the DNA TGTGCCAGCAGCTTACAGGGGCTCGTCACAGATACGCAGTATTTT. It is translated as CASSLQGLVTDTQYF. The chain combines TRBV11-2 with TRBJ2-3; perhaps TRBD1 as D (6 bases). CDR1 and CDR2 from the germline V gene are SGHAT and FQNNGV. The CDR3 is 15 amino acids. V was clipped by 2 bases and J by 2 bases, with 11 bases between them. Full variable domain (rest looked up from reference TRBV11-2 and TRBJ2-3): EAGVAQSPRYKIIEKRQSVAFWCNPISGHATLYWYQQILGQGPKLLIQFQNNGVVDDSQLPKDRFSAERLKGVDSTLKIQPAKLEDSAVYLCASSLQGLVTDTQYFGPGTRLTVL.

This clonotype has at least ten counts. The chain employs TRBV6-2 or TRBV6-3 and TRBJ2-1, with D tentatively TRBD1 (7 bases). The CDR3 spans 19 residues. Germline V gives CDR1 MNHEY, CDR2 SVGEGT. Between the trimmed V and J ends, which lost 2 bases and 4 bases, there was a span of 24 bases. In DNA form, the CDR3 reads TGTGCCAGCAGTTACCCTTCCTCTCTTCGACAGGGAGGTTACAATGAGCAGTTCTTC. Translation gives CASSYPSSLRQGGYNEQFF.

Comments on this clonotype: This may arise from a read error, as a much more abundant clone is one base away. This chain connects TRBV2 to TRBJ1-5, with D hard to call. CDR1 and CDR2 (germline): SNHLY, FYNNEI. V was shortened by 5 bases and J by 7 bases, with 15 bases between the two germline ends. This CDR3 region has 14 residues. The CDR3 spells CASSFGEARQPQHF. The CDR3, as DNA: TGTGCCAGCAGTTTCGGGGAGGCAAGGCAGCCCCAGCATTTT.